These 2 T cell receptor beta chains share one sample of origin, sequenced in a study of T cell repertoires in cytomegalovirus infection (dated by TCRdb to 2018 to 2020). Their recognized antigens are unknown. The treatment or condition label of this sample denotes: in vitro stimulation with specific CMV peptide epitopes to enrich CMV-specific T cells. Data came from an Illumina HiSeq 1500. TCRdb reprocessing: public reads trimmed at Q25 with fastp, clones called with MiXCR, in-frame beta chains kept. Entries that share a CDR3 protein sequence are merged under the most common genes and DNA. The sample has some 310,000 distinct CDR3 sequences on record, approximately 25% of them singletons. 13% of the sample lies in the top ten. The material was cultured PBMCs, obtained from culture after CMV antigen stimulation. The receptor set was obtained from a human donor in good health (CMV status not recorded). Some clones in this sample may be carry-over from other donors' samples.

This clonotype was seen only a few times. The V and J genes are TRBV5-4 and TRBJ1-1; a possible D gene is TRBD1 (6 bases). Trimming removed 5 bases from V and 0 bases from J, with 11 bases in between. This CDR3 spans 14 amino acids. CDR1 is SGHNT and CDR2 is YYREEE in the germline V gene (reference sequence). This CDR3 reads CASSRGTMNTEAFF. The DNA for the CDR3 is TGTGCCAGCAGTCGCGGGACAATGAACACTGAAGCTTTCTTT. Supplemented by reference TRBV5-4 and TRBJ1-1, the full variable domain reads ETGVTQSPTHLIKTRGQQVTLRCSSQSGHNTVSWYQQALGQGPQFIFQYYREEENGRGNFPPRFSGLQFPNYSSELNVNALELDDSALYLCASSRGTMNTEAFFGQGTRLTVV.

The chain has TRBV2 and TRBJ2-2; D not resolved. CDR3 size: 13 residues. Trimming left V 6 bases short and J 5 bases short, with 10 bases between. CDR1 SNHLY and CDR2 FYNNEI come from the germline V gene. The CDR3 bases are TGTGCCAGCAGATCACTTCCAACCGGGGAGCTGTTTTTT. As protein: CASRSLPTGELFF.